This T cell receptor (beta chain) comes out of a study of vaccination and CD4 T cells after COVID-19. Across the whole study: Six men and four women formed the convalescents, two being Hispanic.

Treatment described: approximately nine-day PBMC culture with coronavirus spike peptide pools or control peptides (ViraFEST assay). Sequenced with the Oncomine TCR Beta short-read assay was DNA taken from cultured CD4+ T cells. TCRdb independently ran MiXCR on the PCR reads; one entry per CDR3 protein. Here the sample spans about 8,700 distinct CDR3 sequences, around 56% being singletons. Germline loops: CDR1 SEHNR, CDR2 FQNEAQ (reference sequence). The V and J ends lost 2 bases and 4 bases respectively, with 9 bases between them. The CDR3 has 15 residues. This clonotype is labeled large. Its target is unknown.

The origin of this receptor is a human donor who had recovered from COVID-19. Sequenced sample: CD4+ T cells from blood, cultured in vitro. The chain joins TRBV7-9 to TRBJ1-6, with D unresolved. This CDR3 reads CASSLNAEYNSPLHF. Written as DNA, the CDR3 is TGTGCCAGCAGCTTAAACGCCGAGTATAATTCACCCCTCCACTTT.